This T cell receptor (beta chain) was retrieved from a study of blood T cell repertoires in COVID-19. Data came from immunoSEQ multiplex PCR; TCRdb stores just in-frame clones and leaves some out. The data show over 130,000 clones, about 87% seen once. V shed 4 bases and J shed 5 bases, with 14 bases lying between them. From germline, CDR1 is SQVTM and CDR2 ANQGSEA. The CDR3 contains 14 residues. The receptor comes from a man aged 55 to 70 with active or convalescent COVID-19. The chain is built from TRBV29-1 and TRBJ2-2; D is possibly TRBD2 (6 bases). Sequenced material: peripheral blood. CDR3: CSVAGLGGTGELFF. CDR3 in DNA: TGCAGCGTTGCCGGCCTCGGAGGGACCGGGGAGCTGTTTTTT.